A single sample is the source of the 2 T cell receptor beta chains below, sequenced in a study of cytomegalovirus exposure and HLA in healthy donors. Produced via immunoSEQ multiplex PCR; TCRdb's table is partial and in-frame only. Of about 88,000 clones listed, around 96% are singletons. The sample consisted of PBMCs. Receptors were obtained from a man aged 18 to 29 in good health and CMV-seronegative.

The rearrangement joins TRBV30 to TRBJ1-3; D is possibly TRBD1 (6 bases). CDR3 length equals 16 residues. The V gene lost 0 bases and the J gene lost 3 bases, with 15 bases spanning the gap. Germline V CDR1 and CDR2: GTSNPN, SVGIG (reference sequence). CDR3 nucleotides: TGTGCCTGGAGTGTTTCTTGGGGGCTGGGTGGAAACACCATATATTTT. It codes for CAWSVSWGLGGNTIYF.

The chain carries TRBV6-1 and TRBJ2-2; D uncertain. The CDR3 length is 14 residues. Trimming removed 4 bases at V and 6 bases at J, with 12 bases between. The germline V gene encodes CDR1 MNHNS and CDR2 SASEGT. The CDR3 nucleotides are TGTGCCAGCAGTGGTATATCAGATTCCGGGGAGCTGTTTTTT. This encodes CASSGISDSGELFF.